These 2 T cell receptor beta chains were all obtained from the same sample, sequenced in a study of CD8 T cells in Susac syndrome. The RNA, about 0.5 to 1 ug, was put through reverse transcription using random hexamers. In TCRdb, the immunoSEQ multiplex PCR reads were re-called with MiXCR into one record per CDR3 protein. This table has 100,000 to 150,000 distinct CDR3 sequences, around 94% appearing once. Material: CD4+ T cells from PBMCs. These receptors came from a human donor in good health.

This clonotype was recorded once. The chain carries TRBV7-2 and TRBJ2-3; 9 nucleotides line up with TRBD1. The germline V gene has CDR1 SGHTA and CDR2 FQGNSA. The trim removed 5 bases at V and 6 bases at J, leaving 6 bases unmatched. This CDR3 spans 14 amino acids. The CDR3 here is CASSPDRGRDTQYF. The CDR3 coding sequence is TGTGCCAGCAGCCCGGACAGGGGCCGGGATACGCAGTATTTT.

The rearrangement links TRBV30 to TRBJ1-2, with D possibly TRBD1 on 6 matching bases. The ends were cut back, 6 bases at V and 8 bases at J, with 16 bases in the middle. Germline CDR1 and CDR2: GTSNPN and SVGIG (reference sequence). The CDR3 loop spans 12 amino acids. The CDR3 bases are TGTGCCTGCTTGTCGACAGGCGGGGGCTACACCTTC. Protein product: CACLSTGGGYTF.